This is a list of T cell receptor beta chains from one sample in a study of blood T cell repertoires in COVID-19. Assay: immunoSEQ multiplex PCR; the TCRdb copy retains only in-frame clones and omits some. The table lists about 140,000 clones, around 90% of them singletons. The sample consisted of peripheral blood. The receptors come from a human donor in a cohort sampled during active COVID-19. CDR3s include the opening cysteine and the closing phenylalanine or tryptophan. A D gene is named only where the DNA matches it firmly. Size tells how often a clone was seen (once, few, many) or the class of an expanded clone, and some rows leave it out.

cdr3_aa: CASSSGTVNYEQYF
cdr3_nt: TGCGCCAGCAGCTCAGGGACAGTAAACTACGAGCAGTACTTC
v_call: TRBV5-1
clone_size: .
d_call: TRBD1
j_call: TRBJ2-7

cdr3_aa: CASHRGGSYNEQFF
cdr3_nt: TGTGCCAGCCATAGGGGGGGCTCCTACAATGAGCAGTTCTTC
v_call: TRBV7-2
clone_size: .
d_call: .
j_call: TRBJ2-1

cdr3_aa: CASSLGGGAENTIYF
cdr3_nt: TGTGCCAGCAGCTTAGGCGGGGGGGCTGAAAACACCATATATTTT
v_call: TRBV5-5
clone_size: .
d_call: .
j_call: TRBJ1-3

cdr3_aa: CASSSTGGSTDTQYF
cdr3_nt: TGTGCCAGCAGCTCGACAGGGGGCAGCACAGATACGCAGTATTTT
v_call: TRBV27
clone_size: .
d_call: TRBD1
j_call: TRBJ2-3

cdr3_aa: CASGVDGGNSPLHF
cdr3_nt: TGTGCTAGTGGGGTCGATGGGGGGAATTCACCCCTCCACTTT
v_call: TRBV12-5
clone_size: .
d_call: .
j_call: TRBJ1-6

cdr3_aa: CASGLGDQPQHF
cdr3_nt: TGTGCCAGCGGATTGGGAGATCAGCCCCAGCATTTT
v_call: TRBV28
clone_size: .
d_call: .
j_call: TRBJ1-5

cdr3_aa: CASSTGTGSGEAFF
cdr3_nt: TGTGCCAGCAGTACCGGGACAGGGTCTGGTGAAGCTTTCTTT
v_call: TRBV28
clone_size: .
d_call: TRBD1
j_call: TRBJ1-1

cdr3_aa: CASSLRTGGADGYTF
cdr3_nt: TGTGCCAGCAGCCTGAGGACAGGGGGCGCCGATGGCTACACCTTC
v_call: TRBV5-4
clone_size: .
d_call: TRBD1
j_call: TRBJ1-2

cdr3_aa: CASSPPSGRASSYNEQFF
cdr3_nt: TGTGCCAGCTCACCGCCTAGCGGGAGGGCCAGCTCCTACAATGAGCAGTTCTTC
v_call: TRBV18
clone_size: few
d_call: TRBD2
j_call: TRBJ2-1

cdr3_aa: CASSPLWRASYGYTF
cdr3_nt: TGTGCCAGCAGTCCGCTTTGGCGGGCTAGCTATGGCTACACCTTC
v_call: TRBV28
clone_size: .
d_call: .
j_call: TRBJ1-2

cdr3_aa: CASSQDRARNYGYTF
cdr3_nt: TGTGCCAGCAGCCAAGACAGGGCCCGAAACTATGGCTACACCTTC
v_call: TRBV3-1/TRBV3-2
clone_size: once
d_call: .
j_call: TRBJ1-2

cdr3_aa: CASSEAPPSGGGNTGELFF
cdr3_nt: TGTGCCAGCAGTGAAGCGCCCCCATCCGGGGGGGGGAACACCGGGGAGCTGTTTTTT
v_call: TRBV2
clone_size: .
d_call: TRBD2
j_call: TRBJ2-2

cdr3_aa: CASSPQGQGYGYTF
cdr3_nt: TGTGCCAGCAGTCCACAGGGTCAGGGCTATGGCTACACCTTC
v_call: TRBV2
clone_size: .
d_call: .
j_call: TRBJ1-2

cdr3_aa: CASSQAPGTGNQPQHF
cdr3_nt: TGTGCCAGCAGCCAAGCCCCCGGGACAGGAAATCAGCCCCAGCATTTT
v_call: TRBV3-1/TRBV3-2
clone_size: .
d_call: TRBD1
j_call: TRBJ1-5

cdr3_aa: CASSPPRDEQYF
cdr3_nt: TGTGCCAGCAGCCCCCCCCGGGACGAGCAGTACTTC
v_call: TRBV5-5
clone_size: few
d_call: .
j_call: TRBJ2-7

cdr3_aa: CASSPFEQDEQFF
cdr3_nt: TGCGCCAGCAGCCCCTTCGAACAGGATGAGCAGTTCTTC
v_call: TRBV5-1
clone_size: .
d_call: .
j_call: TRBJ2-1